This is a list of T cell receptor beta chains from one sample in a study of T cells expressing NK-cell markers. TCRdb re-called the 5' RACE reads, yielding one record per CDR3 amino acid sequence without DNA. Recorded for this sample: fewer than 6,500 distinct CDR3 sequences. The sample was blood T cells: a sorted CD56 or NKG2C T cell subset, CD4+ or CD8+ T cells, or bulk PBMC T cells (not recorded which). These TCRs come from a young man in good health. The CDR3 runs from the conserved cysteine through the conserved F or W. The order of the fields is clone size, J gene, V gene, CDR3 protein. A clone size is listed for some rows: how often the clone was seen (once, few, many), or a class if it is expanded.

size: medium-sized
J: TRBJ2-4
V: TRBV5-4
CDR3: CASSLDPGPLAKNIQYF

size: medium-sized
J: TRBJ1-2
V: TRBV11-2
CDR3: CASSFVGPAPVGYTF

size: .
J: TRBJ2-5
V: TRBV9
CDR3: CASSVSSWETQYF

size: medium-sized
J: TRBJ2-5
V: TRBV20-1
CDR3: CSAPASGSLQETQYF

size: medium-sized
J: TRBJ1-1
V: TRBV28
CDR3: CASSRASSGLNTEAFF

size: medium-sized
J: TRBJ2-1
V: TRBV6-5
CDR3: CASSYLGGADSNEQFF

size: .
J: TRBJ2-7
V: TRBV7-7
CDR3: CASSFSLASGTGSYEQYF

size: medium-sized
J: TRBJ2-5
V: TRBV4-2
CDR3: CASSQYGTSQETQYF

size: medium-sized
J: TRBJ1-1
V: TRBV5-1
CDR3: CASSGGDRPYEAFF

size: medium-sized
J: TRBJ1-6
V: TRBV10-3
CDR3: CAISNPGQDVSPLHF

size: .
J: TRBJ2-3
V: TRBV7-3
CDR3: CASSFDRVHGDTQYF

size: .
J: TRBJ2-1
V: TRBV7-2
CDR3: CASTTLAGSSYNEQFF

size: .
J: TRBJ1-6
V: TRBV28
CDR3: CASSSRAPAGSPLHF

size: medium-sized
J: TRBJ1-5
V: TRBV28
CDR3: CASIIQGADQPQHF

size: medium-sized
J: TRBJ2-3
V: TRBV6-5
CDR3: CASTFRGRVTDTQYF

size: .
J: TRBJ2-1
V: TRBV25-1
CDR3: CASHSGNEQFF

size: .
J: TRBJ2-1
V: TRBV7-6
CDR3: CASSHIVGRDRGRNEQFF

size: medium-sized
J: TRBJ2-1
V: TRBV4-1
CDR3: CASSQESGLAGGGEQFF

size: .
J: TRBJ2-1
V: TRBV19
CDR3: CASSIQGALNEQFF

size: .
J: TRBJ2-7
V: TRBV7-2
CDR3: CASSSERDSPYEQYF

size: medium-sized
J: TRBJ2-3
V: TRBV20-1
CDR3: CSARWERGTDTQYF

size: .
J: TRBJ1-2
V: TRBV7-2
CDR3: CASSLAGGVGYGYTF

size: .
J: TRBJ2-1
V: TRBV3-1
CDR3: CASSRTRTSGTDNEQFF

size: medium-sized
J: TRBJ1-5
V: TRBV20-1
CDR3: CSASLGQGGRQPQHF

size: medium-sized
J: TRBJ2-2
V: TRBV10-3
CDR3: CAIPGGADTGELFF

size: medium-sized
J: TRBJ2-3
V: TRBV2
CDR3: CASWASDTQYF

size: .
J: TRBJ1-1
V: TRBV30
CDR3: CAWRPTRNTEAFF

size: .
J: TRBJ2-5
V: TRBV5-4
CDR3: CASSGRTGTIQETQYF

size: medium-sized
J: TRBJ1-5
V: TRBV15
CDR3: CATSIDRGAGNQPQHF

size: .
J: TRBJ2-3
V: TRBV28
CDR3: CASSPGGQRTDTQYF

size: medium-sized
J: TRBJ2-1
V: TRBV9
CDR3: CASSVPGRRDEQFF

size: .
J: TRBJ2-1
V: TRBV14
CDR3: CASSQILAGVFRNANEQFF

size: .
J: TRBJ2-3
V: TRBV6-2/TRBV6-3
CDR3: CASSPFGTTDTQYF

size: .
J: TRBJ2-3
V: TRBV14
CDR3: CASSHGIFTQYF

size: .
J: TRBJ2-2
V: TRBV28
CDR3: CASSHSNTGELFF

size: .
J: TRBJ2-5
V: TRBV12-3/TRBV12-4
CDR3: CASRGYSGGPGTQYF

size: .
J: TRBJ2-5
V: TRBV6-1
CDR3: CASSSPGTLGETQYF

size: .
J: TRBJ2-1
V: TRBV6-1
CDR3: CASRSGQPYNEQFF

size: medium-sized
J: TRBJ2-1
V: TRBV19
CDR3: CASSRGSSYNEQFF

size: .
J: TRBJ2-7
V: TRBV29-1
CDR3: CSVEDPRTGNNEQYF

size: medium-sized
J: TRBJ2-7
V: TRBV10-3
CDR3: CATSGTGTYEQYF

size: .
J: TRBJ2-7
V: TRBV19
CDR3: CASRAGGRSSYEQYF

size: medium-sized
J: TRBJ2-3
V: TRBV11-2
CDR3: CASGTSGTDTQYF

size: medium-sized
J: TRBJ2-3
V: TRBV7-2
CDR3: CASSLGDRDTDTQYF

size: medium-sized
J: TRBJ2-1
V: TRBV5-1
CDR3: CASSLANEQFF

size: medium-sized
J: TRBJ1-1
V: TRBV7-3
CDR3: CASSTDGSVNTEAFF